This paragraph covers one T cell receptor (beta chain) sequence. Its antigen remains unidentified. No qualities accompany the bases; no much larger clone lies one base away. Using the deep immunoSEQ assay, TCR CDR3 regions were amplified from genomic DNA by multiplex PCR. Genomic DNA extracted from each cell subset was distributed evenly over all wells of several immunoSEQ 96-well plates, and each plate served as one replicate. For unsorted PBMC, each replicate PCR was loaded with roughly 330 ng genomic DNA, equivalent to 30,000 or so T cell genomes. Ten immunoSEQ deep assay plates were used to sequence unsorted PBMC genomic DNA. Purified libraries were quantified with a Qubit 3.0 fluorometer, sized on a Bioanalyzer 2100, and re-quantified with the KAPA Library Quantification kit. Each immunoSEQ 96-well plate was sequenced on its own single-read 150-cycle Illumina NextSeq 550 flow cell. The original pipeline was this. Because the immunoSEQ output held only junctional sequences and lacked quality scores, the filtering could not match the filtering applied to full-length reads. Sequences were annotated with PyIR, a Python wrapper for IgBLAST v1.9, and V/J genes and CDR3 were assigned using IMGT germline references. Reads were removed for weak V/J assignments (E-value above 1e-6), missing CDR3, stop codons, out-of-frame junctions, or ambiguous translated residues. A V3J clonotype was defined by an identical inferred V gene, J gene, and CDR3 amino acid sequence. To compute the percentage overlap between repertoires, the number of shared unique clonotypes was divided by the size of the smaller repertoire. Three approaches were used to assess repertoire richness: RTK rarefaction, the Chao1 estimator, and Recon v2.1 estimates of unobserved clonotypes. Entries here come from immuneACCESS through TCRdb and include only in-frame sequences with V and J called. Some clones fail to appear in such tables; in the studies checked, an unresolved V gene covers under half of the shortfall, and the cause of the remainder is unknown. The V and J calls and clone size were taken over from that table, and D and trimming were inferred from the DNA. The sample data list 450,000 to 500,000 clones, and 70% to 80% of these were observed just once. The ten largest clones capture 12% of the sample.

The sample belongs to a study of shared clonotypes between healthy human individuals (dated by TCRdb to 2020 to 2021). About the full investigation: A few men and two women, aged 18 to 49 years, made up the cohort. To estimate repertoire size and how much clonotype sharing occurs between individuals, the study deeply sequenced the blood TCR repertoires of a handful of healthy adults. To increase sequencing depth and limit assay-specific biases, different laboratories used diverse techniques to prepare libraries and sequence TCR repertoires. Leukapheresis yielded between about 0.94 and 8.9 billion PBMCs per donor. What the study reported, not specific to this receptor: Sampling was restricted to blood, and TCR repertoires in tissue are likely to differ from TCR repertoires in blood. Because the study included a small number of donors, the genetic and exposure-history diversity represented was limited. Pairwise subsampling led to the expectation that sequencing depth would affect the degree of clonotype sharing among donors.

The donors were healthy, HIV-negative adults with no recently reported acute infections or vaccinations. Every donor was a Caucasian adult living in Nashville, Tennessee, USA. For unsorted samples, tens of millions of PBMCs were counted, and genomic DNA was extracted using the QIAamp DNA Blood Mini kit. After blood collection by leukapheresis, PBMCs were isolated using Ficoll-Histopaque density gradient centrifugation and then cryopreserved in the vapor phase of liquid nitrogen. V gives up 0 bases and J gives up 4 bases, and the segment between their germline ends measures 12 bases. Reading from cysteine to phenylalanine, the CDR3 counts 15 amino acids. Only the CDR3 portion is preserved as DNA: 45 bases, with reading frame beginning at the first base. Sequences LNHNV (CDR1) and YYDKDF (CDR2) are obtained from the germline V gene (reference sequence).

The receptor chain draws on TRBV15 and TRBJ1-2; the D gene assignment is ambiguous. This TCR was sampled from a middle-aged woman in good health. Some clones in this sample may be carry-over from other donors' samples. The sample taken for sequencing was PBMCs. The CDR3 region has the sequence CATSRDQAARYGYTF. The DNA is TGTGCCACCAGCAGAGATCAGGCAGCCCGCTATGGCTACACCTTC.